Each of the 14 T cell receptor beta chains below was sequenced from the same sample in a study of blood T cell repertoires in COVID-19. TCRdb keeps only in-frame clones here, not all; method: immunoSEQ multiplex PCR. This table has fewer than 300,000 clones, around 86% appearing once. Sequenced sample: peripheral blood. The receptor source for this set is a man aged 40-55 years who had recovered from COVID-19.

The CDR3 here is CATSPSPGQNYEQYF. The CDR3 bases are TGTGCCACCAGCCCTTCCCCGGGACAGAACTACGAGCAGTACTTC. V and J are TRBV15 and TRBJ2-7; 7 bases agree with TRBD1. Germline V CDR1 and CDR2: LNHNV, YYDKDF (reference sequence). Trimming cost V 5 bases and J 3 bases; bases outside gene matches: 10. CDR3 size: 15 residues.

The rearrangement uses TRBV18 and TRBJ2-7, with D tentatively TRBD1 (5 bases). Germline loops: CDR1 KGHSH, CDR2 LQKENI. With 5 bases removed from V and 6 bases from J, the gap between germline ends came to 20 bases. CDR3 size: 15 residues. CDR3 protein: CASSTLQGLSSEQYF. The CDR3, as DNA: TGTGCCAGCTCAACACTTCAGGGTTTGAGTTCCGAGCAGTACTTC.

This clone was picked up many times. The rearrangement uses TRBV12-5 and TRBJ2-1, with D maybe TRBD1 (6 bases). CDR1 is LGHNT and CDR2 is FRNRAP in the germline V gene. V dropped 6 bases and J dropped 4 bases, with 31 bases sitting between them. The CDR3 has 20 residues. The CDR3 here is CASGAYSGVAAISGYNEQFF. CDR3 in DNA: TGTGCTAGTGGCGCATATTCAGGGGTGGCCGCGATATCGGGGTACAATGAGCAGTTCTTC.

This chain links TRBV6-2 or TRBV6-3 with TRBJ2-2, with TRBD2 matching over 15 bases. Per the germline V gene, CDR1 is MNHEY and CDR2 is SVGEGT. V lost 5 bases to trimming and J lost 6 bases; unmatched junction nucleotides: 7. The length of the CDR3 is 17 residues. DNA of the CDR3: TGTGCCAGCAGTCCCGGACTAGCGGGAGGGAAGGCCGGGGAGCTGTTTTTT. It specifies CASSPGLAGGKAGELFF.

This clone was found once. The chain recombines TRBV5-5 with TRBJ1-1; D is unresolved. The ends were cut back, 1 base at V and 1 base at J, with 8 bases in the middle. The germline V gene encodes CDR1 SGHKS and CDR2 YYEKEE (reference sequence). CDR3 length equals 14 residues. CDR3 protein: CASSLYLGNTEAFF. DNA of the CDR3: TGTGCCAGCAGCTTGTACCTAGGGAACACTGAAGCTTTCTTT.

The chain has TRBV7-9 and TRBJ2-7; 8 bases map to TRBD1. Germline V lookup: CDR1 SEHNR, CDR2 FQNEAQ (reference sequence). CDR3 length: 13 amino acids. Trimming cost V 5 bases and J 6 bases; bases outside gene matches: 6. The CDR3 nucleotides are TGTGCCAGCAGCCCACAGGGGGTGGGCGAGCAGTACTTC. Its translation is CASSPQGVGEQYF.

The chain's CDR3 is CASTKRAGRRGEQFF. Written as DNA, the CDR3 is TGTGCTTCAACCAAACGGGCTGGTAGAAGAGGGGAGCAGTTCTTC. The chain uses TRBV30 and TRBJ2-1, with a tentative D call TRBD2 (5 bases). From germline, CDR1 is GTSNPN and CDR2 SVGIG (reference sequence). This CDR3 spans 15 amino acids.

The genes are TRBV4-3 and TRBJ1-4; D uncertain. The CDR3 covers 17 residues. V lost 0 bases and J lost 5, with 16 bases in between. Germline CDR1 LGHNA, CDR2 YSLEER. The CDR3 DNA sequence: TGCGCCAGCAGCCAAGATTTGGAACAGCACATCAATGAAAAACTGTTTTTT. It encodes CASSQDLEQHINEKLFF.

The V and J genes are TRBV9 and TRBJ1-6; D is unclear. This CDR3 comprises 14 residues. V gave up 4 bases and J gave up 7 bases, with 12 bases separating them. From germline, CDR1 is SGDLS and CDR2 YYNGEE. The chain's CDR3 is CASSQTVFNSPLHF. CDR3 DNA sequence: TGTGCCAGCAGCCAAACAGTCTTCAATTCACCCCTCCACTTT.

This clone was observed a few times. The J gene is TRBJ1-5, the V gene TRBV25-1, with D maybe TRBD1 (6 bases). Trimming took off 6 bases at V and 7 bases at J, with 13 bases between the two ends. The CDR3 is 13 residues long. Germline CDR1 MGHDK, CDR2 SYGVNS. The CDR3 coding sequence is TGTGCCAGCAGAGGGGGAAGTGGGCAGCCCCAGCATTTT. Its translation: CASRGGSGQPQHF. Full variable domain (rest looked up from reference TRBV25-1 and TRBJ1-5): EADIYQTPRYLVIGTGKKITLECSQTMGHDKMYWYQQDPGMELHLIHYSYGVNSTEKGDLSSESTVSRIRTEHFPLTLESARPSHTSQYLCASRGGSGQPQHFGDGTRLSIL.

The V and J genes are TRBV5-5 and TRBJ1-3; D remains unclear. The CDR3 consists of 16 residues. Germline CDR1 SGHKS, CDR2 YYEKEE (reference sequence). Trimming pared 0 bases from V and 2 bases from J, leaving 12 bases between. The CDR3 is CASSLAGRSTGNTIYF. As DNA, the CDR3 is TGTGCCAGCAGCTTGGCCGGCAGGTCGACTGGAAACACCATATATTTT. Complete variable domain (other parts from reference TRBV5-5 and TRBJ1-3): DAGVTQSPTHLIKTRGQQVTLRCSPISGHKSVSWYQQVLGQGPQFIFQYYEKEERGRGNFPDRFSARQFPNYSSELNVNALLLGDSALYLCASSLAGRSTGNTIYFGEGSWLTVV.

This clone was detected once. This chain links TRBV19 with TRBJ1-2; D ambiguous. Trimming removed 3 bases from V and 2 bases from J, with 10 bases in between. Germline V CDR1 and CDR2: LNHDA, SQIVND (reference sequence). CDR3 length: 14 residues. In DNA form, the CDR3 reads TGTGCCAGTAGTATCGGCCGGGGAAACTATGGCTACACCTTC. It encodes CASSIGRGNYGYTF.

V gene TRBV6-2 or TRBV6-3 combines with J gene TRBJ2-1, with 9 bases fitting TRBD1. Germline loops: CDR1 MNHEY, CDR2 SVGEGT. The trim removed 5 bases at V and 8 bases at J, leaving 10 bases unmatched. CDR3 length: 15 residues. CDR3 sequence (DNA): TGTGCCAGCAGTCCCGGACAGGGGAATTCCCATGAGCAGTTCTTC. Protein product: CASSPGQGNSHEQFF.

CDR3 nucleotide sequence: TGTGCCAGTAGCCCTCGAGGACAGGCGATTGAAAAACTGTTTTTT. It yields the protein CASSPRGQAIEKLFF. The chain employs TRBV19 and TRBJ1-4; TRBD1 matches 7 bases. Losses at the gene ends were 6 bases for V and 7 bases for J; bases not matched to a gene: 11. Germline CDR1 and CDR2: LNHDA and SQIVND (reference sequence). The CDR3 has 15 amino acids.